One and the same sample provided the 31 T cell receptor beta chains below, sequenced in a study of blood T cell repertoires in COVID-19 (dated by TCRdb to the early 2020s). Library prep was done by the immunoSEQ multiplex PCR assay. TCRdb stores this immuneACCESS table with in-frame sequences only. Part of the clones is absent; in the studies checked, under half of the shortfall reflects unresolved V genes, and no reason is known for the rest. The sample table lists 150,000 to 200,000 clones, around 85% of them with a count of one. 6.2% of the sample lies in the top ten. Sample: PBMCs or T cells enriched from blood (not recorded which). The source of these receptors is a man in his forties or fifties who had recovered from COVID-19.

The chain uses TRBV11-2 and TRBJ2-7; no clear D. The CDR3 totals 14 residues. The V and J ends lost 5 bases and 0 bases respectively, with 11 bases between them. Germline lookup yields CDR1 SGHAT and CDR2 FQNNGV. The CDR3 loop is CASSVPGSSYEQYF. The CDR3 DNA is TGTGCCAGCAGCGTTCCAGGAAGCTCCTACGAGCAGTACTTC.

This chain connects TRBV6-5 to TRBJ2-7; the match to TRBD2 covers 7 bases. The V and J ends lost 7 bases and 3 bases, in that order; junction bases with no gene match: 6. Germline V gene sequence: CDR1 MNHEY, CDR2 SVGAGI. The CDR3 runs 13 residues. The CDR3 sequence is CASKAGVGYEQYF. CDR3 coding DNA: TGTGCCAGCAAGGCGGGGGTAGGCTACGAGCAGTACTTC.

The chain employs TRBV9 and TRBJ1-2, with TRBD1 matching 8 bases. The CDR3 spans 15 residues. The germline gives CDR1 SGDLS, CDR2 YYNGEE. Trimming took 0 bases from V and 6 from J; bases not matched to a gene: 7. The CDR3 sequence is CASSVVDRAYDGYTF. CDR3 nucleotide sequence: TGTGCCAGCAGCGTAGTGGACAGGGCTTATGATGGCTACACCTTC.

The chain recombines TRBV2 with TRBJ2-7, with 10 bases lining up with TRBD2. In germline, CDR1 is SNHLY, CDR2 FYNNEI. CDR3 length: 17 amino acids. V lost 3 bases and J lost 0; bases outside the gene matches: 8. The CDR3 region is CASSDGTSVLSSYEQYF. CDR3 nucleotide sequence: TGTGCCAGCAGTGATGGGACTAGCGTCCTAAGCTCCTACGAGCAGTACTTC.

The rearrangement joins TRBV11-2 to TRBJ2-7; 14 nucleotides line up with TRBD2. The CDR3 consists of 18 residues. Germline V CDR1 and CDR2: SGHAT, FQNNGV. The V segment lost 8 bases and the J segment 6 bases; nucleotides outside the gene matches: 18. The CDR3 here is CASGAGTSGSASTGEQYF. The CDR3 nucleotides read TGTGCCAGCGGCGCCGGGACTAGCGGGAGCGCGTCCACGGGCGAGCAGTACTTC.

The rearrangement joins TRBV24-1 to TRBJ2-7; no clear D. The CDR3 runs 12 residues. V was clipped by 3 bases and J by 5 bases, with 7 bases between them. Germline lookup yields CDR1 KGHDR and CDR2 SFDVKD. CDR3 sequence reads: CATSDARNEQYF. The CDR3 region has the DNA TGTGCCACCAGTGATGCGAGGAACGAGCAGTACTTC.

The chain combines TRBV30 with TRBJ2-5; no clear D gene. CDR3 length: 13 residues. Trimming took off 0 bases at V and 4 bases at J, with 9 bases between the two ends. Germline V gene data show CDR1 as GTSNPN and CDR2 as SVGIG (reference sequence). As DNA, the CDR3 is TGTGCCTGGAGTGTACTCCGCGGAGAGACCCAGTACTTC. Translation: CAWSVLRGETQYF.

The table lists this clone with a few counts. J is TRBJ1-1 and V is TRBV5-1; TRBD1 aligns across 7 bases. Germline values: CDR1 SGHRS, CDR2 YFSETQ. V lost 3 bases to trimming and J lost 5 bases; unmatched junction nucleotides: 7. The CDR3 is made up of 14 amino acids. The CDR3 region has the DNA TGCGCCAGCAGCTCTACAGGGGTATCGACTGAAGCTTTCTTT. Amino acids: CASSSTGVSTEAFF.

This chain joins TRBV11-3 and TRBJ2-5; 7 bases agree with TRBD1. Germline V gene data show CDR1 as SGHNT and CDR2 as YENEEA. The junction had 9 bases not matched to a gene; V was cut back by 5 bases and J by 0 bases. This CDR3 contains 16 residues. CDR3 loop: CASSLTGALYQETQYF. Written as DNA, the CDR3 is TGTGCCAGCAGCCTAACAGGGGCCCTGTACCAAGAGACCCAGTACTTC.

The chain employs TRBV6-5 and TRBJ2-7, with TRBD1 matching 7 bases. The CDR3 contains 14 residues. Germline V gives CDR1 MNHEY, CDR2 SVGAGI. V was clipped by 6 bases and J by 6 bases; unmatched bases: 11. Here the CDR3 DNA reads TGTGCCAGCAGATCTGACAGGGTCCTTCTCGAGCAGTACTTC. It translates to CASRSDRVLLEQYF.

This clone was observed a handful of times. The genes are TRBV28 and TRBJ2-3, with D unclear. This CDR3 contains 14 residues. From germline, CDR1 is MDHEN and CDR2 SYDVKM. V was cut by 7 bases and J by 5 bases, with 16 bases left in between. This CDR3 is CASMRMGLGDTQYF. The CDR3 DNA reads TGTGCCAGCATGCGGATGGGTTTGGGAGATACGCAGTATTTT.

CDR3 in amino acids: CASSLDRVGNEQFF. The CDR3 DNA reads TGCGCCAGCAGCTTGGACAGGGTGGGGAATGAGCAGTTCTTC. V gene TRBV5-1 combines with J gene TRBJ2-1, with a weak D call TRBD1 (6 bases). The CDR3 is 14 residues long. V was clipped by 0 bases and J by 7 bases, with 11 bases between them. From germline, CDR1 is SGHRS and CDR2 YFSETQ. The full variable domain, rest sourced from reference TRBV5-1 and TRBJ2-1, is KAGVTQTPRYLIKTRGQQVTLSCSPISGHRSVSWYQQTPGQGLQFLFEYFSETQRNKGNFPGRFSGRQFSNSRSEMNVSTLELGDSALYLCASSLDRVGNEQFFGPGTRLTVL.

This rearrangement joins TRBV28 to TRBJ2-7, with 11 bases aligning to TRBD2. Germline values: CDR1 MDHEN, CDR2 SYDVKM. This CDR3 has 14 amino acids. The V gene end was trimmed by 6 bases and the J gene end by 12 bases; junction bases not matched to a gene: 13. CDR3 sequence (DNA): TGTGCCAGCAGGCCGGGACTAGCGGAGGGAGGTTGGTACTTC. Its protein product is CASRPGLAEGGWYF.

This clone has only a few counts. J is TRBJ1-2 and V is TRBV29-1; perhaps TRBD1 as D (6 bases). The CDR3 consists of 13 residues. Trimming shortened V by 3 bases and J by 2 bases, and 10 bases separated the two germline ends. Looked up from germline, CDR1 is SQVTM and CDR2 is ANQGSEA. The chain's CDR3 is CSVDTGSNYGYTF. CDR3 coding DNA: TGCAGCGTTGACACAGGGAGCAACTATGGCTACACCTTC.

V usage is TRBV19 and J usage is TRBJ1-3, with 7 bases fitting TRBD1. CDR1 LNHDA and CDR2 SQIVND come from the germline V gene (reference sequence). The trim removed 5 bases at V and 5 bases at J, leaving 12 bases unmatched. CDR3 length: 16 residues. The CDR3 DNA reads TGTGCCAGTAGTTCCTACTCAGACAGGGAAAGAAACACCATATATTTT. It codes for CASSSYSDRERNTIYF.

This clone was found once. The gene calls are TRBV30 and TRBJ2-2; 10 bases map to TRBD2. Germline CDR1 GTSNPN, CDR2 SVGIG (reference sequence). The CDR3 sequence is 15 residues long. The junction had 8 bases not matched to a gene; V was cut back by 5 bases and J by 5 bases. DNA for the CDR3: TGTGCCTGGGGAAGCGGGGGGGCGTTTACCGGGGAGCTGTTTTTT. It is translated as CAWGSGGAFTGELFF.

The chain recombines TRBV20-1 with TRBJ2-7; possible D gene TRBD2, 5 bases. The CDR3 covers 10 residues. V was pared by 6 bases and J by 3 bases, with 6 bases between. Germline V gene data show CDR1 as DFQATT and CDR2 as SNEGSKA (reference sequence). Here the CDR3 reads CSAGGYEQYF. In DNA form, the CDR3 reads TGCAGTGCCGGAGGCTACGAGCAGTACTTC.

The J gene is TRBJ1-4, the V gene TRBV28; possible D gene TRBD1, 5 bases. CDR3 size: 15 residues. Between the trimmed V and J ends, which lost 2 bases and 4 bases, there was a span of 11 bases. Per the germline V gene, CDR1 is MDHEN and CDR2 is SYDVKM. The CDR3, as DNA: TGTGCCAGCAGTTTAAGTGACGGACATAATGAAAAACTGTTTTTT. This encodes CASSLSDGHNEKLFF.

This clone was counted once. This chain links TRBV6-5 with TRBJ2-2; TRBD2 might be the D (5 bases). Trimming cost V 6 bases and J 4 bases, with 15 bases left between them. The CDR3 is 15 residues long. From germline, CDR1 is MNHEY and CDR2 SVGAGI. In DNA, the CDR3 is TGTGCCAGCAGCCGGGGAGAGGGCAGCACCGGGGAGCTGTTTTTT. Its protein is CASSRGEGSTGELFF.

The chain links TRBV24-1 to TRBJ2-7; the D gene is possibly TRBD2 (7 bases). The CDR3 is made up of 16 amino acids. The germline V and J ends were trimmed by 5 bases and 5 bases, with 21 bases remaining between them. The V gene's germline CDR1 is KGHDR and CDR2 SFDVKD. CDR3 loop: CATSAGGSGNIDEQYF. The CDR3 coding sequence is TGTGCCACCAGTGCGGGGGGCAGCGGGAATATCGACGAGCAGTACTTC.

The V call is TRBV19, the J call TRBJ1-5, with a weak D call TRBD1 (5 bases). Trimming cost V 1 base and J 0 bases, with 10 bases left between them. The CDR3 is 16 amino acids. Germline V gives CDR1 LNHDA, CDR2 SQIVND (reference sequence). The CDR3 nucleotides read TGTGCCAGTAGTATAGGAGCAGGGTATAGCAATCAGCCCCAGCATTTT. Its protein is CASSIGAGYSNQPQHF.

The J gene is TRBJ1-2, the V gene TRBV29-1; 7 bases map to TRBD1. The CDR3 consists of 11 residues. Germline CDR1 reads SQVTM; CDR2 reads ANQGSEA. Losses at the gene ends were 4 bases for V and 10 bases for J; bases not matched to a gene: 6. Written as DNA, the CDR3 is TGCAGCGTTGGTGGAGGGGGCGACTACACCTTC. Encoded protein: CSVGGGGDYTF.

This clone has only a few counts. The chain is built from TRBV28 and TRBJ1-2, with a possible D match to TRBD1 (6 bases). Trimming removed 6 bases from V and 1 base from J, with 9 bases in between. CDR1 is MDHEN, CDR2 SYDVKM, per germline. There are 13 residues in the CDR3. CDR3 amino acids: CASSGDNNYGYTF. The CDR3, as DNA: TGTGCCAGCAGCGGGGACAATAACTATGGCTACACCTTC.

This chain links TRBV30 with TRBJ1-4; D gene ambiguous. Germline V gives CDR1 GTSNPN, CDR2 SVGIG (reference sequence). This CDR3 is built from 11 residues. The V gene lost 2 bases and the J gene lost 4 bases, with 2 bases spanning the gap. CDR3 nucleotides: TGTGCCTGGAGTCATAATGAAAAACTGTTTTTT. Its protein product is CAWSHNEKLFF. Supplemented by reference TRBV30 and TRBJ1-4, the full variable domain reads SQTIHQWPATLVQPVGSPLSLECTVEGTSNPNLYWYRQAAGRGLQLLFYSVGIGQISSEVPQNLSASRPQDRQFILSSKKLLLSDSGFYLCAWSHNEKLFFGSGTQLSVL.

The chain couples TRBV5-1 to TRBJ2-2; TRBD1 matches 11 bases. Trimming removed 4 bases from V and 5 bases from J; junction bases left unmatched: 4. There are 15 residues in the CDR3. CDR1 SGHRS and CDR2 YFSETQ come from the germline V gene. The DNA for the CDR3 is TGCGCCAGCAGCGACCGGGACAGGGGGACCGGGGAGCTGTTTTTT. As protein: CASSDRDRGTGELFF.

This chain links TRBV14 with TRBJ1-2; TRBD1 is a possible D gene (6 bases). The germline V and J ends were trimmed by 3 bases and 0 bases, with 11 bases remaining between them. CDR1 is SGHDN and CDR2 is FVKESK in the germline V gene. The CDR3 has 15 residues. For the CDR3, the DNA is TGTGCCAGCAGCCATGGACAGCTTGCTAACTATGGCTACACCTTC. Encoded protein: CASSHGQLANYGYTF.

The V and J genes are TRBV5-1 and TRBJ2-2, with D tentatively TRBD1 (7 bases). V gave up 2 bases and J gave up 4 bases, with 12 bases separating them. Germline CDR1 SGHRS, CDR2 YFSETQ. This CDR3 is built from 15 residues. CDR3 in amino acids: CASSFTGEVTGELFF. CDR3 bases: TGCGCCAGCAGCTTTACAGGGGAGGTCACCGGGGAGCTGTTTTTT.

This clone was picked up one time. The chain uses TRBV5-6 and TRBJ1-1, with D uncertain. The germline V gene encodes CDR1 SGHDT and CDR2 YYEEEE. The CDR3 length is 13 residues. V dropped 0 bases and J dropped 5 bases, with 8 bases sitting between them. CDR3 DNA: TGTGCCAGCAGCTTGGTGGGGAGTACTGAAGCTTTCTTT. Protein: CASSLVGSTEAFF.

The chain links TRBV28 to TRBJ1-4; no reliable D call. The CDR3 runs to 16 residues. Per the germline V gene, CDR1 is MDHEN and CDR2 is SYDVKM. Trimming removed 2 bases at V and 5 bases at J, with 15 bases between. CDR3 DNA sequence: TGTGCCAGCAGTTTAATAGACGGAGGTAGGAATGAAAAACTGTTTTTT. Protein product: CASSLIDGGRNEKLFF.

CDR3 amino acids: CASSSSALTAYGYTF. CDR3 nucleotides: TGTGCCAGCAGCTCTAGTGCCTTGACAGCCTATGGCTACACCTTC. This chain joins TRBV11-2 and TRBJ1-2; D may be TRBD1 (5 bases). The V gene's germline CDR1 is SGHAT and CDR2 FQNNGV. The germline V and J ends were trimmed by 4 bases and 4 bases, with 16 bases remaining between them. This CDR3 has 15 residues.

The chain is built from TRBV3-1 (or the pseudogene TRBV3-2) and TRBJ2-5, with 7 bases aligning to TRBD2. The germline V gene encodes CDR1 LGHDT and CDR2 YNNKEL (reference sequence). There are 14 residues in the CDR3. The trim removed 3 bases at V and 1 base at J, leaving 2 bases unmatched. CDR3 loop: CASSQRGSQETQYF. The CDR3 nucleotides read TGTGCCAGCAGCCAGCGGGGGAGCCAAGAGACCCAGTACTTC.